Presented here are 32 T cell receptor beta chains from one specimen sequenced in a study of T cell responses to AZD1222 COVID-19 vaccine. The table came from immunoSEQ multiplex PCR; TCRdb's copy has only in-frame clones and leaves some out. The sample carries some 140,000 clones, roughly nine tenths recorded once. The sequencing here drew on peripheral blood, taken on day 0 of MenACWY control vaccination. The receptors here all came from an adult in good health.

V is TRBV19 and J is TRBJ2-6; D possibly corresponds to TRBD2 (5 bases). The germline V gene has CDR1 LNHDA and CDR2 SQIVND (reference sequence). The CDR3 has 15 amino acids. The V end lost 4 bases, the J end lost 0 bases, and 7 bases lay between the germline ends. The CDR3 coding sequence is TGTGCCAGTAGTAACGGGGTCTCTGGGGCCAACGTCCTGACTTTC. The encoded protein is CASSNGVSGANVLTF.

CDR3 in amino acids: CASSLRREDPYEQYF. The CDR3 nucleotides read TGTGCCAGCAGCTTAAGGCGGGAAGACCCCTACGAGCAGTACTTC. The chain uses TRBV13 and TRBJ2-7, with D possibly TRBD2 on 6 matching bases. Trimming took 2 bases from V and 2 from J, leaving 13 bases between them. Per the germline V gene, CDR1 is PRHDT and CDR2 is FYEKMQ (reference sequence). This CDR3 has 15 amino acids.

The chain joins TRBV9 to TRBJ2-1, with 7 bases that match TRBD1. The germline V gene encodes CDR1 SGDLS and CDR2 YYNGEE. The CDR3 has 15 amino acids. V shed 2 bases and J 2 bases; nucleotides not matched to a gene: 4. In DNA, the CDR3 is TGTGCCAGCAGCGTCGGGACAGACACCTACAATGAGCAGTTCTTC. Residues: CASSVGTDTYNEQFF.

This chain links TRBV9 with TRBJ1-2; 8 nucleotides align to TRBD1. The CDR3 totals 16 residues. Germline CDR1 reads SGDLS; CDR2 reads YYNGEE. The V gene end was trimmed by 0 bases and the J gene end by 7 bases; junction bases not matched to a gene: 11. As DNA, the CDR3 is TGTGCCAGCAGCGTAGGACCCGGACAGGGAGGGGTTGGCTACACCTTC. Translation: CASSVGPGQGGVGYTF.

The CDR3 protein is CASSPEGRSEQFF. The CDR3 DNA follows: TGTGCCAGCAGCCCCGAGGGGAGGAGTGAGCAGTTCTTC. The chain links TRBV6-2 or TRBV6-3 to TRBJ2-1, with a tentative D call TRBD2 (6 bases). CDR1 is MNHEY and CDR2 is SVGEGT in the germline V gene. V was clipped by 6 bases and J by 9 bases, with 15 bases between them. The CDR3 covers 13 residues.

V is TRBV5-4 and J is TRBJ1-6, with D unclear. The V end was cut by 0 bases, the J end by 10 bases, with 11 bases between. Germline CDR1 reads SGHNT; CDR2 reads YYREEE (reference sequence). The CDR3 loop spans 14 amino acids. This chain's CDR3 is CASSLDRLSSPLHF. The CDR3 nucleotides are TGTGCCAGCAGCTTGGATAGGTTAAGCTCACCCCTCCACTTT.

This rearrangement joins TRBV14 to TRBJ2-7; TRBD2 aligns across 12 bases. The J segment lost 6 bases and the V segment lost 4 bases, leaving 16 bases of the junction unmatched. Per the germline V gene, CDR1 is SGHDN and CDR2 is FVKESK. CDR3 length: 18 amino acids. The CDR3 coding sequence is TGTGCCAGCAGCCGTAATGTCAGACTAGCGGGAGATCGGGGCGAGCAGTACTTC. Protein product: CASSRNVRLAGDRGEQYF.

This clone was seen a single time. The gene calls are TRBV2 and TRBJ1-1; D is possibly TRBD1 (5 bases). Trimming removed 6 bases from V and 2 bases from J, with 10 bases in between. The CDR3 has 13 amino acids. Germline V lookup: CDR1 SNHLY, CDR2 FYNNEI. The CDR3 reads CASRGDGNTEAFF. CDR3 DNA sequence: TGTGCCAGCAGGGGGGACGGAAACACTGAAGCTTTCTTT.

This chain uses TRBV7-9 with TRBJ2-7, with D hard to call. With 0 bases removed from V and 1 base from J, the gap between germline ends came to 4 bases. Looked up from germline, CDR1 is SEHNR and CDR2 is FQNEAQ (reference sequence). CDR3 size: 13 residues. In nucleotides, the CDR3 is TGTGCCAGCAGCTTAGCCGGATCCTACGAGCAGTACTTC. Protein sequence: CASSLAGSYEQYF.

The V gene is TRBV7-3, the J gene TRBJ2-7; possible D gene TRBD2, 7 bases. Germline lookup yields CDR1 SGHTA and CDR2 FQGTGA. Deletions cut 5 bases from V and 6 bases from J, with 23 bases between. The CDR3 has 16 amino acids. The CDR3 region has the DNA TGTGCCAGCAGCCCGCACCATCTCGGGGGGCATGCCGAGCAGTACTTC. Translated, it gives CASSPHHLGGHAEQYF.

The genes are TRBV11-3 and TRBJ1-1, with D perhaps matching TRBD1 (5 bases). V was cut by 0 bases and J by 0 bases, with 14 bases left in between. Germline-derived CDR1 and CDR2 are SGHNT and YENEEA. The length of the CDR3 is 17 residues. In DNA form, the CDR3 reads TGTGCCAGCAGCTTAGATAGGATGGGGCACCTGAACACTGAAGCTTTCTTT. Translating it yields CASSLDRMGHLNTEAFF.

The chain couples TRBV12-3 or TRBV12-4 to TRBJ2-7, with D perhaps being TRBD1 or TRBD2 (5 bases each). There are 12 residues in the CDR3. V was clipped by 5 bases and J by 12 bases, with 17 bases between them. The CDR3 spells CASSGTDVRAYF. CDR3 nucleotide sequence: TGTGCCAGCAGTGGGACGGACGTTCGGGCGTACTTC.

The rearrangement uses TRBV7-6 and TRBJ2-1, with 8 positions matching TRBD2. Germline loops: CDR1 SGHVS, CDR2 FNYEAQ. This CDR3 has 16 residues. V lost 1 base to trimming and J lost 8 bases; unmatched junction nucleotides: 10. The CDR3 DNA reads as TGTGCCAGCAGCTTAGGTCCCGGGAGGGCCCCGGATGAGCAGTTCTTC. This sequence encodes CASSLGPGRAPDEQFF.

V is TRBV9 and J is TRBJ1-3, with TRBD1 matching over 7 bases. With 3 bases clipped from V and 3 bases from J, the junction kept 3 bases outside the gene matches. Germline CDR1 and CDR2: SGDLS and YYNGEE. This CDR3 is built from 14 residues. Here the CDR3 DNA reads TGTGCCAGCAGCGGATCAGGGGGTGGAAACACCATATATTTT. It is translated as CASSGSGGGNTIYF. Drawing the rest from reference TRBV9 and TRBJ1-3, the complete variable domain is DSGVTQTPKHLITATGQRVTLRCSPRSGDLSVYWYQQSLDQGLQFLIQYYNGEERAKGNILERFSAQQFPDLHSELNLSSLELGDSALYFCASSGSGGGNTIYFGEGSWLTVV.

This sequence joins TRBV14 and TRBJ1-5; D gene ambiguous. The CDR3 length is 15 residues. With 1 base removed from V and 6 bases from J, the gap between germline ends came to 13 bases. Germline V gives CDR1 SGHDN, CDR2 FVKESK. The CDR3 spells CASSQGPGWGQPQHF. The CDR3 nucleotides read TGTGCCAGCAGCCAAGGACCGGGGTGGGGTCAGCCCCAGCATTTT.

The rearrangement links TRBV10-2 to TRBJ1-4; 11 positions agree with TRBD1. Germline CDR1 and CDR2: WSHSY and SAAADI. V was pared by 6 bases and J by 7 bases, with 7 bases of the junction left unmatched. This CDR3 is 15 amino acids long. CDR3 sequence: CASSLTGTGGEKLFF. For the CDR3, the DNA is TGCGCCAGCAGCTTAACCGGGACAGGGGGTGAAAAACTGTTTTTT.

The chain combines TRBV7-2 with TRBJ2-3, with a weak D call TRBD2 (7 bases). This CDR3 comprises 18 residues. Trimming took off 5 bases at V and 2 bases at J, with 23 bases between the two ends. CDR1 is SGHTA and CDR2 is FQGNSA in the germline V gene. CDR3 sequence reads: CASSRAAGDIPSTDTQYF. The CDR3 region has the DNA TGTGCCAGCAGCCGGGCGGCGGGGGACATCCCTTCCACAGATACGCAGTATTTT.

The chain links TRBV19 to TRBJ2-1, with 11 bases identical to TRBD2. The CDR3 is 17 amino acids. V shed 3 bases, J shed 0 bases, and the junction held 4 bases outside the gene matches. Germline V gene data show CDR1 as LNHDA and CDR2 as SQIVND (reference sequence). The CDR3 is CASSISTSGSSYNEQFF. Written as DNA, the CDR3 is TGTGCCAGTAGTATCTCTACTAGCGGGAGCTCCTACAATGAGCAGTTCTTC.

J is TRBJ2-7 and V is TRBV4-1; no clear D. The length of the CDR3 is 15 residues. The V end lost 0 bases, the J end lost 2 bases, and 11 bases lay between the germline ends. Germline-derived CDR1 and CDR2 are MGHRA and YSYEKL. The CDR3 loop reads CASSQEFQVPYEQYF. In nucleotides, the CDR3 is TGCGCCAGCAGCCAAGAATTTCAGGTACCCTACGAGCAGTACTTC.

The chain joins TRBV28 to TRBJ1-5; D unresolved. V lost 1 base and J 0 bases, leaving 7 bases between the germline ends. This CDR3 comprises 15 residues. Per the germline V gene, CDR1 is MDHEN and CDR2 is SYDVKM. The chain's CDR3 is CASSLSMGSNQPQHF. The CDR3 DNA follows: TGTGCCAGCAGTTTATCAATGGGTAGCAATCAGCCCCAGCATTTT.

This chain uses TRBV11-2 with TRBJ1-6, with D possibly matching TRBD1 (6 bases). This CDR3 has 15 amino acids. V lost 4 bases and J 7 bases, leaving 14 bases between the germline ends. Germline CDR1 and CDR2: SGHAT and FQNNGV. CDR3 sequence (DNA): TGTGCCAGCAGCTCCCTCCAGGGGACAAATTCACCCCTCCACTTT. Translation: CASSSLQGTNSPLHF.

CDR3 sequence: CASSPFRGAEETQYF. CDR3 nucleotides: TGTGCCAGCTCACCATTCAGGGGCGCTGAAGAGACCCAGTACTTC. The genes are TRBV18 and TRBJ2-5; D is possibly TRBD1 (6 bases). Germline V lookup: CDR1 KGHSH, CDR2 LQKENI. V gave up 2 bases and J gave up 3 bases, with 13 bases separating them. The CDR3 covers 15 residues.

This chain uses TRBV6-5 with TRBJ1-5, with D unclear. The CDR3 length is 13 residues. Germline V gene sequence: CDR1 MNHEY, CDR2 SVGAGI. V gave up 5 bases and J gave up 7 bases, with 12 bases separating them. For the CDR3, the DNA is TGTGCCAGCAGTCTTACAATCGGCCAGCCCCAGCATTTT. Amino acids: CASSLTIGQPQHF.

This sequence joins TRBV7-2 and TRBJ2-1; D unclear. Germline lookup yields CDR1 SGHTA and CDR2 FQGNSA. The CDR3 is 13 residues long. The V end lost 5 bases, the J end lost 4 bases, and 9 bases lay between the germline ends. CDR3 nucleotide sequence: TGTGCCAGCAGCCCGATGATTTACAATGAGCAGTTCTTC. Its protein is CASSPMIYNEQFF.

The rearrangement links TRBV12-3 or TRBV12-4 to TRBJ2-1, with no clear D. The CDR3 contains 13 residues. Trimming stripped 6 bases from V and 0 bases from J, with 6 bases between. The DNA for the CDR3 is TGTGCCAGCAGCACAAGCTCCTACAATGAGCAGTTCTTC. This codes for CASSTSSYNEQFF.

The genes are TRBV7-2 and TRBJ1-1, with TRBD1 matching over 7 bases. The trim removed 1 base at V and 5 bases at J, leaving 4 bases unmatched. CDR1 SGHTA and CDR2 FQGNSA come from the germline V gene. The CDR3 runs to 14 residues. The CDR3 DNA sequence: TGTGCCAGCAGCTTAGTAAGGGGGCTTACTGAAGCTTTCTTT. Amino acids: CASSLVRGLTEAFF.

With respect to this clone: The germline gene is not matched at one end of the junction; a read error may be the cause. The rearrangement uses TRBV7-7 and TRBJ2-7; no firm D call. The CDR3 is 14 residues long. Germline CDR1 reads SSHAT; CDR2 reads FNYEAQ (reference sequence). The CDR3 DNA sequence: TGTGCTAGCAGCTTATCCATAGGCTTGTACGAGCAGTACTTC. It yields the protein CASSLSIGLYEQYF.

The chain's CDR3 is CASSVGSGNSYEQYF. CDR3 bases: TGTGCCAGCAGCGTCGGTAGCGGGAACTCCTACGAGCAGTACTTC. The chain has TRBV5-4 and TRBJ2-7; TRBD2 aligns across 8 bases. From germline, CDR1 is SGHNT and CDR2 YYREEE (reference sequence). This CDR3 comprises 15 residues. Trimming at V came to 4 bases and at J to 0 bases, leaving 6 bases not matched to a gene.

V and J are TRBV19 and TRBJ2-2, with D hard to call. The CDR3 consists of 14 residues. Germline V gene lookup returns CDR1 LNHDA and CDR2 SQIVND (reference sequence). Trimming pared 8 bases from V and 1 base from J, leaving 11 bases between. CDR3 nucleotides: TGTGCCAGTGCCTCCTGGGGGAACACCGGGGAGCTGTTTTTT. Translating gives CASASWGNTGELFF.

This sequence joins TRBV12-3 or TRBV12-4 and TRBJ1-2; D call uncertain. The V gene lost 3 bases and the J gene lost 5 bases, with 4 bases spanning the gap. This CDR3 contains 11 residues. CDR3 in DNA: TGTGCCAGCAGTTTTGGTTATGGCTACACCTTC. Translated: CASSFGYGYTF.

CDR3 sequence reads: CASSLGEFSYGYTF. CDR3 DNA: TGTGCCAGCAGCTTGGGGGAATTCAGCTATGGCTACACCTTC. This chain uses TRBV5-4 with TRBJ1-2; D not certain. V lost 0 bases and J lost 4, with 10 bases in between. Germline loops: CDR1 SGHNT, CDR2 YYREEE (reference sequence). The CDR3 spans 14 residues.

J is TRBJ2-2 and V is TRBV3-1 (or the pseudogene TRBV3-2); 8 nucleotides agree with TRBD1. J gave up 6 bases and V 2 bases, and 11 bases lay outside the gene matches. From germline, CDR1 is LGHDT and CDR2 YNNKEL (reference sequence). This CDR3 is built from 17 residues. CDR3 residues: CASSQQKGQAGAGELFF. DNA of the CDR3: TGTGCCAGCAGCCAACAAAAGGGACAGGCCGGGGCCGGGGAGCTGTTTTTT.